The source of this T cell receptor (beta chain) is a study of cytomegalovirus exposure and HLA in healthy donors. Both 60 Vbeta primers and 13 Jbeta primers went into the PCR. Sequenced by immunoSEQ multiplex PCR; TCRdb stores in-frame clones only, minus some. The sample has around 100,000 clones, about three quarters seen once. V was cut by 6 bases and J by 0 bases, with 6 bases left in between. This CDR3 is built from 12 residues. Germline V gives CDR1 MNHEY, CDR2 SVGAGI. This rearrangement joins TRBV6-5 to TRBJ2-7; TRBD1 might be the D (5 bases). Sequencing was carried out using PBMCs. The sequence was collected from a woman between 18 and 29 years old in good health and CMV-seropositive. In DNA, the CDR3 is TGTGCCAGCAGAGGGGACTCCTACGAGCAGTACTTC. Translated, it gives CASRGDSYEQYF.